This passage covers 10 T cell receptor beta chains from one sample sequenced in a study of early stage breast cancer tumors. Using immunoSEQ multiplex PCR, the repertoire was profiled, and TCRdb retains in-frame clones only, with some absent. The sample shows tens of thousands of clones, over 60% of them seen only once. Sequences were obtained from blood. These receptors came from a person in their fifties with breast cancer.

CDR3 sequence (DNA): TGTGCCAGCAGTGTTACAGGGGGCGCGAGTGAAAAACTGTTTTTT. Residues: CASSVTGGASEKLFF. V gene TRBV6-1 combines with J gene TRBJ1-4; TRBD1 aligns across 9 bases. The CDR3 is 15 residues long. In germline, CDR1 is MNHNS, CDR2 SASEGT. V dropped 4 bases and J dropped 7; count of bases not matched to a gene: 7.

This clone occurred a few times. CDR3 sequence: CASSPTGTANYGYTF. The CDR3 coding sequence is TGTGCCAGCAGCCCAACGGGGACTGCAAACTATGGCTACACCTTC. V usage is TRBV14 and J usage is TRBJ1-2, with D perhaps matching TRBD1 (5 bases). The CDR3 totals 15 residues. V was cut by 4 bases and J by 2 bases, with 14 bases left in between. The germline gives CDR1 SGHDN, CDR2 FVKESK.

The chain recombines TRBV29-1 with TRBJ1-2; D is unclear. Deletions cut 5 bases from V and 1 base from J, with 14 bases between. Germline loops: CDR1 SQVTM, CDR2 ANQGSEA. There are 14 residues in the CDR3. Here the CDR3 DNA reads TGCAGCGTTACTATTGATTCCTTTAACTATGGCTACACCTTC. Amino acids: CSVTIDSFNYGYTF.

The genes are TRBV11-2 and TRBJ2-3, with D maybe TRBD1 (7 bases). The CDR3 consists of 15 residues. Looked up from germline, CDR1 is SGHAT and CDR2 is FQNNGV. V was clipped by 5 bases and J by 0 bases, with 12 bases between them. The CDR3 spells CASSQGGGSTDTQYF. The CDR3, as DNA: TGTGCCAGCAGCCAGGGGGGTGGCAGCACAGATACGCAGTATTTT.

This rearrangement joins TRBV4-3 to TRBJ2-5, with 9 bases that match TRBD2. V was clipped by 0 bases and J by 5 bases; unmatched bases: 10. This CDR3 contains 17 residues. Germline lookup yields CDR1 LGHNA and CDR2 YSLEER. CDR3 amino acids: CASSQDPGGTSSETQYF. CDR3 coding DNA: TGCGCCAGCAGCCAAGATCCAGGTGGGACTAGCAGCGAGACCCAGTACTTC.

For the CDR3, the DNA is TGTGCCAGCAGGACCCAGCAGGCCTACAATCAGCCCCAGCATTTT. It translates to CASRTQQAYNQPQHF. The chain combines TRBV6-6 with TRBJ1-5; D gene ambiguous. Looked up from germline, CDR1 is MNHNY and CDR2 is SVGAGI (reference sequence). The CDR3 has 15 amino acids. V lost 6 bases and J lost 3, with 15 bases in between.

This clone was picked up one time. The V gene is TRBV27, the J gene TRBJ2-7, with 7 bases lining up with TRBD1. The V and J ends lost 8 bases and 11 bases, in that order; junction bases with no gene match: 18. The germline V gene has CDR1 MNHEY and CDR2 SMNVEV (reference sequence). CDR3 length: 14 amino acids. The CDR3 sequence is CASGRRRQGVMEYF. DNA for the CDR3: TGTGCCAGCGGCCGGCGACGACAGGGAGTGATGGAGTACTTC.

V is TRBV5-4 and J is TRBJ2-1; 10 nucleotides line up with TRBD2. Per germline, CDR1 SGHNT and CDR2 YYREEE (reference sequence). The CDR3 contains 16 residues. V was pared by 4 bases and J by 1 base, with 5 bases of the junction left unmatched. The CDR3 region has the DNA TGTGCCAGCAGCCTATCTAGCGGGGGTTCCTACAATGAGCAGTTCTTC. This translates into CASSLSSGGSYNEQFF. The entire variable domain, with the rest obtained from reference TRBV5-4 and TRBJ2-1, is as follows: ETGVTQSPTHLIKTRGQQVTLRCSSQSGHNTVSWYQQALGQGPQFIFQYYREEENGRGNFPPRFSGLQFPNYSSELNVNALELDDSALYLCASSLSSGGSYNEQFFGPGTRLTVL.

This chain joins TRBV7-2 and TRBJ2-4, with D perhaps matching TRBD1 (6 bases). CDR1 is SGHTA, CDR2 FQGNSA, per germline. V lost 1 base and J lost 5, with 9 bases in between. CDR3 length equals 14 residues. The CDR3 reads CASSLGAGENIQYF. CDR3 nucleotides: TGTGCCAGCAGCTTAGGGGCAGGGGAAAACATTCAGTACTTC.

This rearrangement joins TRBV6-1 to TRBJ1-5; no firm D call. The CDR3 runs to 15 residues. The germline V gene has CDR1 MNHNS and CDR2 SASEGT. V was trimmed by 2 bases and J by 0 bases, leaving 8 bases between them. CDR3 protein: CASSESEYSNQPQHF. In DNA, the CDR3 is TGTGCCAGCAGTGAATCGGAGTATAGCAATCAGCCCCAGCATTTT.